Given below is one T cell receptor beta chain in context. This entry comes from a study of cytomegalovirus exposure and HLA in healthy donors. PCR amplification relied on 60 Vbeta primers (plus 13 Jbeta primers). Original methodology: In a later analysis, around 10 million of 65 million to 80 million unique beta chains occurred in at least two donors. Sequenced by immunoSEQ multiplex PCR; TCRdb stores in-frame clones only, minus some. The D gene and trimming were derived from the DNA, and the V and J assignments and clone size from that table. This table holds approximately 150,000 clones, over 70% found once. The CDR3 runs 12 residues. CDR1 and CDR2 (germline): MNHNS, SASEGT. The V end lost 7 bases, the J end lost 4 bases, and 10 bases lay between the germline ends.

The clonotype originates from a young woman in good health and CMV-seronegative. This rearrangement joins TRBV6-1 to TRBJ2-5; no firm D call. Sequenced: PBMCs. The CDR3 nucleotides read TGTGCCAGCACCGGGTCTCGAGAGACCCAGTACTTC. Residues: CASTGSRETQYF.